The TCR beta chain under discussion was sequenced for a study of blood T cell repertoires in COVID-19 (TCRdb year 2020). A note on the overall study: Samples from collaborators originated in the United States, Italy and Spain and spanned both the acute and convalescent phases of COVID-19. The material from the prospective study consisted of cDNA or gDNA derived from T cells, B-cell-depleted T cells, or PBMCs. The dataset comprised deeply sampled blood TCRbeta repertoires from subjects exposed to, actively infected with, or recovered from COVID-19. The repertoires were released in a freely available public database meant as a resource for research on the immune response to SARS-CoV-2. The samples were drawn from two sources: the first 160 participants of the ongoing ImmuneRACE study, and 950 to 1,500 subjects contributed by 6 global collaborators. Nearly every sample came with metadata listing a de-identified subject ID, COVID-19 status, age in years and sex. Where available, HLA class I and class II types were obtained from metadata supplied by the sample provider rather than from assay-based typing.

The immunoSEQ Assay, a bias-controlled multiplex PCR, was used to amplify TCRbeta CDR3 regions from genomic DNA. In the paper's pipeline: The number of nucleated cells in each sample was estimated from the amplification of reference gene primers within the assay. To quantify the absolute abundance of each unique TCRbeta CDR3 rearrangement, sequence reads were collapsed and filtered. For each sample, productive Simpson clonality was calculated as the square root of Simpson's diversity index over productive rearrangements. Held by TCRdb, this immuneACCESS table contains in-frame sequences only and omits some clones. Under half of the omission traces to an unresolved V gene where checked; the cause of the rest is unknown. From that table come the V and J calls and clone size; the DNA was used to work out D and trimming. This sample lists 44,000 or so clones; approximately 87% were detected once. The ten largest clones represent about a tenth of the sample.

Each collaborating institution followed its own protocols to collect whole blood in K2EDTA tubes. For TCRbeta analysis, collaborators shipped samples in one of three forms: frozen whole blood, isolated PBMCs, or DNA extracted from either of those sample types. The germline V gene encodes CDR1 ENHRY and CDR2 SYGVKD. The CDR3 has 19 amino acids, counting the end cysteine and phenylalanine. The retained sequence is limited to the CDR3, 57 bases, with the frame set at the first base. At the junction V is shortened by 0 bases and J by 0 bases; bases outside the gene matches: 7. In regard to this clone: The antigen it binds to is not known. Base qualities are not recorded, but no much larger clone differs from it by a single base.

The research as a whole found: The amount of clinical and demographic metadata varied by source and participant and was provided uncurated.

The chain is assembled from TRBV10-3 and TRBJ2-7, with TRBD2 identical over 14 junction bases. This receptor was obtained from a human donor in a cohort sampled during active COVID-19. The source material was peripheral blood. The nucleotides are TGTGCCATCAGTGAGTCCGGGACTAGCGGGGGCCATAGCTCCTACGAGCAGTACTTC. It encodes CAISESGTSGGHSSYEQYF.